The clone carrying this TCR beta chain was detected ten times or more. The target antigen is unknown. Germline CDR1 reads KGHDR; CDR2 reads SFDVKD. This CDR3 region has 15 residues. Between the trimmed V and J ends, which lost 6 bases and 0 bases, there was a span of 13 bases. This sample was taken from a study of T cell repertoires in cytomegalovirus infection. Study as a whole: In public TCR beta signatures, there were indications of both CMV infection and matching HLA type. Study-wide results and limits: Using cumulative public TCR beta family frequency, the authors identified those who carried CMV together with the relevant HLA. HLA-C-restricted, CMV-specific TCR beta clonotypes were dominant ex vivo.

MiXCR was run by TCRdb on the reads, yielding one entry per CDR3 protein. The data show approximately 320,000 distinct CDR3 sequences, more than 8% seen once. Specimen: PBMCs. The V and J genes are TRBV24-1 and TRBJ2-5, with D possibly TRBD2 on 5 matching bases. The source is a human donor in good health (CMV status not recorded). Some clones in this sample may be carry-over from other donors' samples. For the CDR3, the DNA is TGTGCCACCAGTCGGGGTGGGGAAAACCAAGAGACCCAGTACTTC. This translates into CATSRGGENQETQYF.